A single sample is the source of the 27 T cell receptor beta chains below, sequenced in a study of blood T cells in healthy people across ages (dated by TCRdb to between 2014 and 2017). Library prep was done by 5' RACE. Sequenced on an Illumina HiSeq 2500. A second roughly 6 to 12 cycle PCR used a sample-barcoded 5' primer and a J-beta primer mix. TCRdb trimmed the raw reads at Q25, called clones with MiXCR and kept productive beta chains. Identical CDR3 proteins give one entry, which carries the most common genes and DNA. Within this sample are about 970,000 distinct CDR3 sequences, with 51% of them counted one time only. Clones ranked in the top ten supply 20% to 25% of the sample. The source material was blood. Source of these receptors: a woman aged 55-70 years in good health.

This sequence joins TRBV28 and TRBJ2-7; D call uncertain. Trimming removed 8 bases from V and 5 bases from J, with 10 bases in between. CDR1 MDHEN and CDR2 SYDVKM come from the germline V gene. The CDR3 has 11 residues. CDR3 amino acids: CASGSWDEQYF. CDR3 bases: TGTGCCAGCGGCTCTTGGGACGAGCAGTACTTC.

The chain has TRBV3-1 and TRBJ1-2; a weak D match, TRBD1 (5 bases). The length of the CDR3 is 14 residues. Germline CDR1 reads LGHDT; CDR2 reads YNNKEL (reference sequence). Trimming pared 0 bases from V and 5 bases from J, leaving 10 bases between. In nucleotides, the CDR3 is TGTGCCAGCAGCCAAGAGAGCAGGGAGTATGGCTACACCTTC. Translation: CASSQESREYGYTF. Full variable domain (rest looked up from reference TRBV3-1 and TRBJ1-2): DTAVSQTPKYLVTQMGNDKSIKCEQNLGHDTMYWYKQDSKKFLKIMFSYNNKELIINETVPNRFSPKSPDKAHLNLHINSLELGDSAVYFCASSQESREYGYTFGSGTRLTVV.

The genes are TRBV4-3 and TRBJ1-2; 12 bases line up with TRBD1. The CDR3 has 15 amino acids. V lost 3 bases and J lost 7; bases outside the gene matches: 6. In germline, CDR1 is LGHNA, CDR2 YSLEER. CDR3 residues: CASSQGQGALGGYTF. The CDR3 region has the DNA TGCGCCAGCAGCCAGGGACAGGGGGCGCTTGGTGGCTACACCTTC.

Only a few counts were recorded for this clonotype. The chain couples TRBV20-1 to TRBJ2-3; D perhaps matches TRBD2 (7 bases). V dropped 1 base and J dropped 6 bases, with 11 bases sitting between them. The CDR3 extends over 13 amino acids. CDR1 and CDR2 from the germline V gene are DFQATT and SNEGSKA (reference sequence). CDR3 in amino acids: CSARGGGADTQYF. The CDR3 DNA follows: TGCAGTGCTAGAGGGGGGGGCGCGGATACGCAGTATTTT.

In its sample, this clonotype was seen a few times. The rearrangement links TRBV6-5 to TRBJ1-1; no clear D gene. Trimming removed 0 bases from V and 6 bases from J, with 17 bases in between. CDR3 size: 16 residues. Germline CDR1 reads MNHEY; CDR2 reads SVGAGI. The CDR3 DNA follows: TGTGCCAGCAGTTACTCGTACCTAGGGCAGCACGCTGAAGCTTTCTTT. It encodes CASSYSYLGQHAEAFF.

The chain employs TRBV24-1 and TRBJ2-3; possible D gene TRBD1, 6 bases. Germline CDR1 and CDR2: KGHDR and SFDVKD. CDR3 size: 17 residues. V lost 5 bases to trimming and J lost 3 bases, with 20 bases between them. This chain's CDR3 is CATSGFPQGGKTDTQYF. DNA of the CDR3: TGTGCCACCAGTGGATTCCCCCAAGGGGGTAAGACAGATACGCAGTATTTT.

V usage is TRBV12-3 or TRBV12-4 and J usage is TRBJ2-3; no clear D. V lost 5 bases and J 0 bases, leaving 18 bases between the germline ends. CDR3 length equals 17 residues. The DNA for the CDR3 is TGTGCCAGCAGTCCCCCGGCCTTTAGATCTAGCACAGATACGCAGTATTTT. This encodes CASSPPAFRSSTDTQYF.

The chain has TRBV4-2 and TRBJ2-4; D gene ambiguous. Germline V gene lookup returns CDR1 LGHNA and CDR2 YNFKEQ. The CDR3 is 14 amino acids. V lost 6 bases and J 0 bases, leaving 9 bases between the germline ends. This chain's CDR3 is CASSLRVAKNIQYF. The DNA of the CDR3 is TGTGCCAGCAGTCTAAGGGTAGCCAAAAACATTCAGTACTTC.

J is TRBJ2-5 and V is TRBV20-1; maybe TRBD2 (6 bases). The length of the CDR3 is 14 residues. Germline-derived CDR1 and CDR2 are DFQATT and SNEGSKA (reference sequence). Trimming took off 6 bases at V and 1 base at J, with 15 bases between the two ends. The CDR3 sequence is CSAPPLASQETQYF. The CDR3 nucleotides read TGCAGTGCACCCCCGCTAGCGAGCCAAGAGACCCAGTACTTC.

The chain joins TRBV4-1 to TRBJ1-1; 7 nucleotides match TRBD1. V shed 3 bases, J shed 1 base, and the junction held 11 bases outside the gene matches. Germline V gene data show CDR1 as MGHRA and CDR2 as YSYEKL. The CDR3 runs 17 residues. CDR3 coding DNA: TGCGCCAGCAGCCAGGCCCCTTCCAGGGGGAGGAACACTGAAGCTTTCTTT. Translated: CASSQAPSRGRNTEAFF.

J is TRBJ2-3 and V is TRBV5-6, with D unclear. The CDR3 contains 14 residues. Germline V gene data show CDR1 as SGHDT and CDR2 as YYEEEE. The germline V and J ends were trimmed by 0 bases and 5 bases, with 10 bases remaining between them. This CDR3 is CASSLESWRDTQYF. DNA of the CDR3: TGTGCCAGCAGCTTGGAGAGCTGGAGAGATACGCAGTATTTT.

This chain links TRBV27 with TRBJ2-2; a possible D gene is TRBD2 (5 bases). The V end lost 6 bases, the J end lost 8 bases, and 13 bases lay between the germline ends. Germline loops: CDR1 MNHEY, CDR2 SMNVEV (reference sequence). This CDR3 region has 13 residues. The CDR3, as DNA: TGTGCCAGCAGGGCAGACTATGGTGGGGAGCTGTTTTTT. Translating it yields CASRADYGGELFF.

There are a few counts of this clonotype. This chain connects TRBV20-1 to TRBJ1-5, with D perhaps matching TRBD1 (6 bases). This CDR3 has 13 amino acids. V was trimmed by 6 bases and J by 4 bases, leaving 13 bases between them. Germline CDR1 and CDR2: DFQATT and SNEGSKA (reference sequence). CDR3 sequence (DNA): TGCAGTGCATTGAGGGGGAGTAATCAGCCCCAGCATTTT. It is translated as CSALRGSNQPQHF.

This clonotype has only a few counts. The chain carries TRBV6-6 and TRBJ2-7; 10 bases align to TRBD2. The CDR3 is 14 residues long. V lost 5 bases, J lost 3 bases, and 4 bases stayed unmatched. Looked up from germline, CDR1 is MNHNY and CDR2 is SVGAGI (reference sequence). Here the CDR3 DNA reads TGTGCCAGCAGTAACAAGCGGGAGGGCTACGAGCAGTACTTC. It yields the protein CASSNKREGYEQYF.

This chain uses TRBV18 with TRBJ2-7, with 7 bases fitting TRBD2. The CDR3 has 15 residues. V lost 3 bases, J lost 4 bases, and 9 bases stayed unmatched. From germline, CDR1 is KGHSH and CDR2 LQKENI. CDR3 in DNA: TGTGCCAGCTCACCCGTCCTTAGCGGGTTTTACGAGCAGTACTTC. This gives the protein CASSPVLSGFYEQYF. The full variable domain, rest sourced from reference TRBV18 and TRBJ2-7, is NAGVMQNPRHLVRRRGQEARLRCSPMKGHSHVYWYRQLPEEGLKFMVYLQKENIIDESGMPKERFSAEFPKEGPSILRIQQVVRGDSAAYFCASSPVLSGFYEQYFGPGTRLTVT.

The chain recombines TRBV2 with TRBJ2-3, with a weak D call TRBD1 (5 bases). The germline V gene encodes CDR1 SNHLY and CDR2 FYNNEI. With 7 bases removed from V and 4 bases from J, the gap between germline ends came to 18 bases. CDR3 length: 15 residues. For the CDR3, the DNA is TGTGCCAGCAAGGGGTCAGACAGTATCCCAGATACGCAGTATTTT. Translating gives CASKGSDSIPDTQYF.

This clonotype came up a few times. This sequence joins TRBV6-2 or TRBV6-3 and TRBJ1-6, with D perhaps matching TRBD1 (6 bases). This CDR3 spans 19 amino acids. V lost 3 bases, J lost 0 bases, and 18 bases lay in between. Looked up from germline, CDR1 is MNHEY and CDR2 is SVGEGT. The CDR3 sequence is CASSYPGQRASSYNSPLHF. The CDR3 nucleotides are TGTGCCAGCAGTTATCCTGGACAGCGGGCGAGCTCCTATAATTCACCCCTCCACTTT.

The chain links TRBV20-1 to TRBJ2-3; 10 bases map to TRBD2. This CDR3 has 19 amino acids. J gave up 4 bases and V 0 bases, and 16 bases lay outside the gene matches. The germline gives CDR1 DFQATT, CDR2 SNEGSKA (reference sequence). In DNA, the CDR3 is TGCAGTGCTAGAGATCCCGTAGATGAGCGGGAGGGCCCCCCAGATACGCAGTATTTT. This gives the protein CSARDPVDEREGPPDTQYF.

This clonotype was found a few times. Here the CDR3 DNA reads TGCGCCAGCAGTCAGGATGTTAGGGAGACCCAGTACTTC. Translation gives CASSQDVRETQYF. The chain has TRBV5-1 and TRBJ2-5; unclear D gene. CDR1 is SGHRS and CDR2 is YFSETQ in the germline V gene. The length of the CDR3 is 13 residues. The V gene lost 5 bases and the J gene lost 5 bases, with 13 bases spanning the gap.

CDR3 DNA sequence: TGCGCCAGCAGCCAAGGGCGGGACCTCGAGCAGTACTTC. Encoded protein: CASSQGRDLEQYF. The rearrangement links TRBV4-1 to TRBJ2-7, with a weak D call TRBD2 (6 bases). V was trimmed by 1 base and J by 6 bases, leaving 10 bases between them. Looked up from germline, CDR1 is MGHRA and CDR2 is YSYEKL. CDR3 length: 13 residues.

The chain carries TRBV14 and TRBJ2-1, with D tentatively TRBD1 or TRBD2 (5 bases each). CDR1 and CDR2 from the germline V gene are SGHDN and FVKESK. V lost 0 bases and J 9 bases, leaving 9 bases between the germline ends. This CDR3 has 13 residues. In DNA form, the CDR3 reads TGTGCCAGCAGCCAAGAGAGGGGACCTGAGCAGTTCTTC. Translated, it gives CASSQERGPEQFF.

The chain recombines TRBV18 with TRBJ2-3, with D unresolved. With 1 base removed from V and 5 bases from J, the gap between germline ends came to 7 bases. The CDR3 totals 13 residues. In germline, CDR1 is KGHSH, CDR2 LQKENI. DNA for the CDR3: TGTGCCAGCTCACCACGTTCGAAAGATACGCAGTATTTT. It is translated as CASSPRSKDTQYF.

The rearrangement links TRBV9 to TRBJ2-3, with 7 nucleotides matching TRBD1. Trimming cost V 0 bases and J 8 bases; bases outside gene matches: 6. CDR3 length: 14 residues. Germline-derived CDR1 and CDR2 are SGDLS and YYNGEE. The CDR3 DNA is TGTGCCAGCAGCGTAGGCCAAGGGGACAGTACGCAGTATTTT. This sequence encodes CASSVGQGDSTQYF. The entire variable domain, with the rest obtained from reference TRBV9 and TRBJ2-3, is as follows: DSGVTQTPKHLITATGQRVTLRCSPRSGDLSVYWYQQSLDQGLQFLIQYYNGEERAKGNILERFSAQQFPDLHSELNLSSLELGDSALYFCASSVGQGDSTQYFGPGTRLTVL.

Of note for this clonotype: The junction shows a germline mismatch at one end, possibly a read error. This chain connects TRBV12-3 or TRBV12-4 to TRBJ2-3; maybe TRBD2 (5 bases). CDR3 size: 13 residues. The CDR3 coding sequence is TGTGCCAGCAGCTGCGGAGGCTCAGATACGCAATATTTT. Translation gives CASSCGGSDTQYF.

The rearrangement joins TRBV7-8 to TRBJ2-7; 9 bases fit TRBD2. Germline lookup yields CDR1 SGHVS and CDR2 FQNEAQ. Losses at the gene ends were 0 bases for V and 0 bases for J; bases not matched to a gene: 3. The CDR3 runs to 16 residues. CDR3 region: CASSLAVSGSSYEQYF. The CDR3 nucleotides are TGTGCCAGCAGCTTAGCGGTTAGCGGGAGCTCCTACGAGCAGTACTTC.

The chain links TRBV5-6 to TRBJ1-5; TRBD1 agrees at 7 bases. The germline V gene encodes CDR1 SGHDT and CDR2 YYEEEE. The length of the CDR3 is 15 residues. J gave up 3 bases and V 4 bases, and 7 bases lay outside the gene matches. The CDR3 bases are TGTGCCAGCAGCCTCGGACAGGTTCTCAATCAGCCCCAGCATTTT. Residues: CASSLGQVLNQPQHF.

The chain joins TRBV6-5 to TRBJ1-1; TRBD1 might be the D (6 bases). V lost 8 bases to trimming and J lost 5 bases, with 18 bases between them. Germline V gene sequence: CDR1 MNHEY, CDR2 SVGAGI. The CDR3 loop spans 14 amino acids. DNA of the CDR3: TGTGCCAGCTTGACTCAGGGGACGCGGACTGAAGCTTTCTTT. It is translated as CASLTQGTRTEAFF.